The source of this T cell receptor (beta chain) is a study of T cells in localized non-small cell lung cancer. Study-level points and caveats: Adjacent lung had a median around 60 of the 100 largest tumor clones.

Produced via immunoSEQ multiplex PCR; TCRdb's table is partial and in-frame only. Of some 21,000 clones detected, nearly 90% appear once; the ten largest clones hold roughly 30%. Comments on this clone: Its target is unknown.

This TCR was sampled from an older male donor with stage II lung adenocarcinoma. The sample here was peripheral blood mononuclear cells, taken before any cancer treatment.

CDR3 DNA sequence: TGTGCCAGTGGAGGGGTCGGCTCTGGAAACACCATATATTTT. Protein: CASGGVGSGNTIYF. V and J are TRBV19 and TRBJ1-3; perhaps TRBD1 as D (5 bases). CDR1 LNHDA and CDR2 SQIVND come from the germline V gene (reference sequence). The CDR3 runs to 14 residues. The V gene lost 8 bases and the J gene lost 0 bases, with 11 bases spanning the gap.